This is a list of T cell receptor beta chains from one sample in a study of PD-1 blockade in classical Hodgkin lymphoma. Here immunoSEQ multiplex PCR was the method, and the copy in TCRdb shows in-frame clones only, minus some. Among about 47,000 clones listed, approximately 91% were seen once. Sequenced: peripheral blood mononuclear cells (PBMCs). These receptors all come from a human donor with classical Hodgkin lymphoma. Each CDR3 is given with its conserved first and last residue. The D gene is left open where the match is weak. Size tells how often a clone was seen (once, few, many) or the class of an expanded clone, and some rows leave it out.

D,V,length,size,J,CDR3,DNA
TRBD2,TRBV2,16,.,TRBJ2-5,CASSEPGSGRGETQYF,TGTGCCAGCAGTGAACCGGGTAGCGGGAGGGGGGAGACCCAGTACTTC
.,TRBV20-1,11,.,TRBJ1-2,CSATLGDGYTF,TGCAGTGCCACCCTGGGGGATGGCTACACCTTC
.,TRBV2,12,.,TRBJ1-3,CAIPNVGNTIYF,TGTGCCATTCCGAACGTGGGAAACACCATATATTTT
TRBD2,TRBV11-3,16,once,TRBJ2-1,CASSWSGSGGYNEQFF,TGTGCCAGCAGCTGGAGCGGGAGTGGTGGCTACAATGAGCAGTTCTTC
.,TRBV16,14,.,TRBJ1-1,CASSQSAQNTEAFF,TGTGCCAGCAGCCAATCGGCACAGAACACTGAAGCTTTCTTT
TRBD2,TRBV4-1,13,.,TRBJ2-2,CASSPTSPGELFF,TGCGCCAGCAGCCCGACTAGCCCCGGGGAGCTGTTTTTT
.,TRBV19,16,.,TRBJ1-5,CASSMVGWDSNQPQHF,TGTGCCAGTAGTATGGTAGGGTGGGATAGCAATCAGCCCCAGCATTTT
.,TRBV6-9,17,.,TRBJ2-2,CASTRWRWTADAGELFF,TGTGCCAGCACCCGGTGGAGGTGGACCGCCGATGCCGGGGAGCTGTTTTTT
.,TRBV18,15,.,TRBJ1-2,CASSPRAAAREGYTF,TGTGCCAGCTCACCACGGGCGGCAGCCCGGGAGGGCTACACCTTC
TRBD2,TRBV29-1,15,.,TRBJ2-2,CSVSVAGVNTGELFF,TGCAGCGTTTCCGTAGCGGGAGTGAACACCGGGGAGCTGTTTTTT
.,TRBV5-5,16,.,TRBJ1-4,CASRVGSGRLNEKLFF,TGTGCCAGCAGAGTAGGTTCGGGGCGCCTTAATGAAAAACTGTTTTTT
.,TRBV21-1,12,.,TRBJ1-1,CASSKHTGKAFF,TGTGCCAGCAGCAAACATACAGGAAAAGCTTTCTTT
.,TRBV30,12,.,TRBJ1-1,CAWSPPGGGAFF,TGTGCCTGGAGTCCCCCTGGGGGGGGAGCTTTCTTT
TRBD2,TRBV27,16,.,TRBJ2-1,CASSETSGRPYNEQFF,TGTGCCAGCAGTGAGACTAGCGGGAGGCCTTACAATGAGCAGTTCTTC
.,TRBV7-6,17,.,TRBJ2-2,CASSLVPPGANTGELFF,TGTGCCAGCAGCTTAGTCCCCCCGGGGGCGAACACCGGGGAGCTGTTTTTT
.,TRBV4-1,16,.,TRBJ1-4,CASSPAPGRNKEKLFF,TGCGCCAGCAGCCCGGCCCCGGGACGGAACAAGGAAAAACTGTTTTTT
.,TRBV6-5,14,.,TRBJ2-5,CASSYDGGKKTQYF,TGTGCCAGCAGTTACGACGGGGGCAAAAAGACCCAGTACTTC
TRBD2,TRBV28,14,.,TRBJ2-2,CAIRASGNTGELFF,TGTGCCATCCGAGCTAGCGGGAACACCGGGGAGCTGTTTTTT
.,TRBV28,13,.,TRBJ1-2,CASSLGPDYGYTF,TGTGCCAGCAGTTTGGGGCCGGACTATGGCTACACCTTC
TRBD1,TRBV5-6,15,.,TRBJ1-2,CASSFPWTGGYGYTF,TGTGCCAGCAGCTTCCCGTGGACAGGGGGCTATGGCTACACCTTC